This passage covers 5 T cell receptor beta chains from one sample sequenced in a study of cytomegalovirus exposure and HLA in healthy donors. Sequenced by immunoSEQ multiplex PCR; TCRdb stores in-frame clones only, minus some. The sample contains 250,000 to 300,000 clones, around 85% of which appear only once. The sample taken for sequencing was PBMCs. All receptors derive from a woman aged 18 to 35 in good health and CMV-seronegative.

The rearrangement joins TRBV18 to TRBJ1-1; D might be TRBD1 (5 bases). Trimming shortened V by 2 bases and J by 2 bases, and 9 bases separated the two germline ends. The CDR3 has 14 residues. Germline CDR1 and CDR2: KGHSH and LQKENI. In DNA form, the CDR3 reads TGTGCCAGCTCACCAACCGGGGGTAACACTGAAGCTTTCTTT. This translates into CASSPTGGNTEAFF.

The rearrangement links TRBV19 to TRBJ2-7, with 7 bases matching TRBD1. The CDR3 covers 13 residues. The V segment lost 9 bases and the J segment 6 bases; nucleotides outside the gene matches: 11. The germline CDR1 and CDR2 sequences are LNHDA and SQIVND (reference sequence). The CDR3 loop is CASRLGAGGEQYF. In DNA, the CDR3 is TGTGCCAGCCGCCTGGGGGCAGGGGGCGAGCAGTACTTC.

The DNA of the CDR3 is TGTGCCAGCAGCCCGGACAGGCAGAACTATGGCTACACCTTC. This translates into CASSPDRQNYGYTF. The rearrangement uses TRBV11-2 and TRBJ1-2, with TRBD1 matching 7 bases. Trimming removed 5 bases from V and 2 bases from J; junction bases left unmatched: 5. The CDR3 has 14 amino acids. The germline V gene encodes CDR1 SGHAT and CDR2 FQNNGV.

In nucleotides, the CDR3 is TGTGCCAGCAGCCTGAGAGCACCAGATACGCAGTATTTT. It translates to CASSLRAPDTQYF. The rearrangement joins TRBV11-3 to TRBJ2-3; no reliable D call. This CDR3 is built from 13 residues. Germline assignment: CDR1 SGHNT and CDR2 YENEEA. The V gene lost 5 bases and the J gene lost 4 bases, with 10 bases spanning the gap.

This chain connects TRBV6-5 to TRBJ1-3; TRBD1 is a possible D gene (6 bases). The length of the CDR3 is 14 residues. The V end lost 7 bases, the J end lost 6 bases, and 16 bases lay between the germline ends. The germline CDR1 and CDR2 sequences are MNHEY and SVGAGI. The DNA for the CDR3 is TGTGCCAGCAATCGCAGGGGTGGCGAAAACACCATATATTTT. Translation gives CASNRRGGENTIYF.